This T cell receptor (beta chain) was sequenced for a study of T cells after yellow fever vaccination. In the study overall: Low-cell-number fractions underwent preparation using SMART-Seq v4 Ultra Low Input.

General observations from the study: The presence of abundant clonotypes contaminating from the bulk population was possible in FACS-sorted repertoires.

This clonotype has a count of ten or more. Its specificity is not known. This CDR3 comprises 15 residues. V shed 6 bases and J 2 bases; nucleotides not matched to a gene: 12. Germline CDR1 DFQATT, CDR2 SNEGSKA (reference sequence). TCRdb used MiXCR to reprocess the 5' RACE reads, holding one entry per CDR3 protein. This sample has 200,000 to 250,000 distinct CDR3 sequences, with 6.9% found just once. This TCR derives from a man aged 25 to 45 who received the YFV17D yellow fever vaccine. The material sequenced was CD4+ T cells sorted from PBMCs, taken 15 days after the yellow fever booster vaccination. V and J are TRBV20-1 and TRBJ1-2; TRBD1 matches at 7 bases. CDR3 sequence reads: CSASTGTVRNYGYTF. In nucleotides, the CDR3 is TGCAGTGCCTCGACAGGGACTGTGCGGAACTATGGCTACACCTTC.